This TCR beta chain appears in the sequencing data of a study of blood T cell repertoires in COVID-19. Study-wide context: Donors in the United States, Italy and Spain gave samples during acute or convalescent COVID-19. PBMCs, B-cell-depleted T cells, or T cells were the source of the cDNA or gDNA that made up the material.

Per the original data handling: Scientists estimated how many nucleated cells there were by amplifying reference gene primers. Assay used: immunoSEQ multiplex PCR; TCRdb lists only in-frame clones, some missing. V, J and clone size are taken as reported in that table, and D and trimming were inferred from the DNA itself. Among approximately 38,000 clones listed, about nine tenths were seen once. This CDR3 region has 11 residues. CDR1 DFQATT and CDR2 SNEGSKA come from the germline V gene (reference sequence). V dropped 6 bases and J dropped 8 bases, with 11 bases sitting between them. The chain has TRBV20-1 and TRBJ1-3; D is undetermined. The receptor's source is a man aged 50-60 years with active or convalescent COVID-19. Sequencing was done on a sample of peripheral blood. The CDR3 region is CSALSPDTIYF. The CDR3 DNA follows: TGCAGTGCCCTAAGTCCCGACACCATATATTTT.